These 21 T cell receptor beta chains were all obtained from the same sample, sequenced in a study of T cells in Graves' hyperthyroidism and ophthalmopathy (dated 2019 in TCRdb). The library relied on multiplex PCR. Data came from an Illumina HiSeq 2000. The TCR beta CDR3 regions were amplified from RNA transcripts. The first round of RT-PCR for the TCR CDR3 was performed with the HTBI primer set and the Qiagen OneStep RT-PCR kit. TCRdb reran the public reads through fastp at Q25 and MiXCR, keeping productive beta chains. Entries are consolidated by CDR3 protein sequence, retaining the most common genes and DNA. This sample gives a few hundred thousand distinct CDR3 sequences in total; approximately 21% of them show up just once. The ten most abundant clones make up about 60% of the sample. Source material: blood. Receptors originate from a man aged 25 to 40 with Graves' ophthalmopathy.

There are many counts of this clonotype. The J gene is TRBJ2-1, the V gene TRBV3-1; 14 bases match TRBD2. With V trimmed by 4 bases and J by 7 bases, 6 bases remained unmatched. CDR3 length: 16 amino acids. Germline CDR1 LGHDT, CDR2 YNNKEL (reference sequence). Written as DNA, the CDR3 is TGTGCCAGCAGCCGAACGGGACTAGCGGGAGTTAATGAGCAGTTCTTC. This translates into CASSRTGLAGVNEQFF.

V is TRBV6-1 and J is TRBJ1-1; a possible D gene is TRBD1 (5 bases). The CDR3 is made up of 15 amino acids. Germline V gene data show CDR1 as MNHNS and CDR2 as SASEGT. The V end lost 6 bases, the J end lost 11 bases, and 25 bases lay between the germline ends. The CDR3 DNA follows: TGTGCCAGCAGGTCCTTTTCGGGGTTTGACAGAGGGGCTTTCTTT. The encoded protein is CASRSFSGFDRGAFF.

This clonotype has only a few counts. This chain joins TRBV24-1 and TRBJ2-1; D may be TRBD2 (6 bases). CDR1 KGHDR and CDR2 SFDVKD come from the germline V gene. The CDR3 has 16 residues. Trimming pared 3 bases from V and 5 bases from J, leaving 16 bases between. CDR3 amino acids: CATSDAGLGLDNEQFF. The CDR3 DNA reads TGTGCCACCAGTGATGCAGGCCTGGGACTCGACAATGAGCAGTTCTTC.

This clonotype was picked up a small number of times. The gene calls are TRBV15 and TRBJ2-5; a possible D gene is TRBD2 (6 bases). Germline CDR1 LNHNV, CDR2 YYDKDF (reference sequence). V lost 0 bases, J lost 4 bases, and 12 bases lay in between. This CDR3 spans 15 amino acids. The CDR3 is CATSRDRRVGETQYF. The CDR3 DNA sequence: TGTGCCACCAGCAGAGATAGGAGGGTGGGAGAGACCCAGTACTTC. Full variable domain (remainder filled in from reference TRBV15 and TRBJ2-5): DAMVIQNPRYQVTQFGKPVTLSCSQTLNHNVMYWYQQKSSQAPKLLFHYYDKDFNNEADTPDNFQSRRPNTSFCFLDIRSPGLGDTAMYLCATSRDRRVGETQYFGPGTRLLVL.

Only a few counts were recorded for this clonotype. J is TRBJ1-6 and V is TRBV28, with D tentatively TRBD1 (6 bases). The germline CDR1 and CDR2 sequences are MDHEN and SYDVKM. Deletions cut 2 bases from V and 10 bases from J, with 15 bases between. There are 15 residues in the CDR3. As DNA, the CDR3 is TGTGCCAGCAGTTTACTACAGGGCGACGGATCACCCCTCCACTTT. As protein: CASSLLQGDGSPLHF.

This clonotype was seen only a few times. The V gene is TRBV6-5, the J gene TRBJ1-2; D not certain. Germline CDR1 MNHEY, CDR2 SVGAGI. V was pared by 0 bases and J by 5 bases, with 22 bases between. There are 18 residues in the CDR3. CDR3 in DNA: TGTGCCAGCAGTTACTCGATTGGCACTGGAGCTGGAAAATATGGCTACACCTTC. This gives the protein CASSYSIGTGAGKYGYTF.

V gene TRBV2 combines with J gene TRBJ1-2; 8 bases align to TRBD1. Germline values: CDR1 SNHLY, CDR2 FYNNEI. This CDR3 is 16 amino acids long. V dropped 0 bases and J dropped 4; count of bases not matched to a gene: 7. CDR3 in DNA: TGTGCCAGCAGTGAAGCCGGGACAGGAGCTATCTATGGCTACACCTTC. Amino acid sequence: CASSEAGTGAIYGYTF.

V gene TRBV13 combines with J gene TRBJ2-3, with D maybe TRBD1 (5 bases). The germline V and J ends were trimmed by 6 bases and 0 bases, with 13 bases remaining between them. This CDR3 comprises 15 residues. CDR1 and CDR2 (germline): PRHDT, FYEKMQ (reference sequence). The CDR3 protein is CASSPQGTSTDTQYF. The CDR3 nucleotides are TGTGCCAGCAGTCCTCAGGGAACTAGCACAGATACGCAGTATTTT.

This clonotype was seen a single time. CDR3 nucleotides: TGTGCCAGCAGCCGCCGGCGACAGGGCACAGATACGCAGTATTTT. Translated: CASSRRRQGTDTQYF. The chain joins TRBV5-8 to TRBJ2-3; a weak D match, TRBD1 (6 bases). The CDR3 covers 15 residues. V was trimmed by 4 bases and J by 1 base, leaving 13 bases between them. Germline V lookup: CDR1 SGHTS, CDR2 YDEGEE. Full variable domain (outside the CDR3, taken from reference TRBV5-8 and TRBJ2-3): EAGVTQSPTHLIKTRGQQATLRCSPISGHTSVYWYQQALGLGLQFLLWYDEGEERNRGNFPPRFSGRQFPNYSSELNVNALELEDSALYLCASSRRRQGTDTQYFGPGTRLTVL.

The gene calls are TRBV4-1 and TRBJ2-7; 10 bases are shared with TRBD1. Germline values: CDR1 MGHRA, CDR2 YSYEKL. The CDR3 covers 19 residues. Unmatched junction bases numbered 20, after V lost 5 bases and J lost 4 bases. The CDR3 bases are TGCGCCAGCAGCATCGGGGGTGGGACAGGGGAACTTCGTAGATACGAGCAGTACTTC. It encodes CASSIGGGTGELRRYEQYF.

This clonotype was counted at least ten times. The CDR3 reads CASSGLAGGHTQYF. As DNA, the CDR3 is TGTGCCAGCAGCGGACTAGCGGGAGGTCATACGCAGTATTTT. The V gene is TRBV28, the J gene TRBJ2-3, with TRBD2 matching over 14 bases. V lost 6 bases, J lost 7 bases, and 3 bases stayed unmatched. The CDR3 spans 14 residues. In germline, CDR1 is MDHEN, CDR2 SYDVKM.

V and J are TRBV15 and TRBJ2-5, with D maybe TRBD1 (6 bases). This CDR3 is built from 15 residues. Trimming removed 1 base at V and 2 bases at J, with 11 bases between. The V gene's germline CDR1 is LNHNV and CDR2 YYDKDF (reference sequence). CDR3 protein: CATSRGRGLQETQYF. The DNA for the CDR3 is TGTGCCACCAGCAGAGGCAGGGGCTTACAAGAGACCCAGTACTTC. The complete variable domain, with remaining parts taken from reference TRBV15 and TRBJ2-5, reads DAMVIQNPRYQVTQFGKPVTLSCSQTLNHNVMYWYQQKSSQAPKLLFHYYDKDFNNEADTPDNFQSRRPNTSFCFLDIRSPGLGDTAMYLCATSRGRGLQETQYFGPGTRLLVL.

A word on this clonotype: The junction and the germline gene differ at one end; a read error may be behind it. The chain carries TRBV6-2 or TRBV6-3 and TRBJ1-3; D is unresolved. Germline CDR1 and CDR2: MNHEY and SVGEGT. CDR3 length: 12 residues. The CDR3 sequence: CASSNSGNTIYF. The CDR3 region has the DNA TGTGCCAGCAGTAACTCTGGAAACACCATATATTTT.

This clonotype was counted at least ten times. The chain employs TRBV11-2 and TRBJ2-5, with a possible D match to TRBD2 (5 bases). V dropped 5 bases and J dropped 4 bases, with 17 bases sitting between them. This CDR3 has 15 amino acids. Germline V gene sequence: CDR1 SGHAT, CDR2 FQNNGV. Written as DNA, the CDR3 is TGTGCCAGCAGCCCCCCAGGCCCGGGAACAGAGACCCAGTACTTC. Protein: CASSPPGPGTETQYF.

V is TRBV6-2 or TRBV6-3 and J is TRBJ2-7; 7 positions agree with TRBD1. This CDR3 has 13 residues. The V segment lost 8 bases and the J segment 4 bases; nucleotides outside the gene matches: 8. CDR1 is MNHEY and CDR2 is SVGEGT in the germline V gene. The DNA of the CDR3 is TGTGCCAGCGGGTTACAGGGGATGTACGAGCAGTACTTC. Translating gives CASGLQGMYEQYF.

The chain employs TRBV29-1 and TRBJ2-4, with D unresolved. The CDR3 length is 14 residues. Germline CDR1 is SQVTM and CDR2 is ANQGSEA. Between the trimmed V and J ends, which lost 3 bases and 8 bases, there was a span of 17 bases. This CDR3 is CSVEAALRPDIQYF. The CDR3 DNA reads as TGCAGCGTTGAGGCAGCCCTCCGTCCGGACATTCAGTACTTC.

The chain uses TRBV24-1 and TRBJ2-2; either TRBD1 or TRBD2 may fit D (5 bases each). Deletions cut 1 base from V and 7 bases from J, with 15 bases between. Germline CDR1 KGHDR, CDR2 SFDVKD. The CDR3 loop spans 16 amino acids. CDR3 nucleotide sequence: TGTGCCACCAGTGATTTTTCCCCGGGGCGTCTCGGGGAGCTGTTTTTT. Translated: CATSDFSPGRLGELFF.

A note on this clonotype: One end of the junction varies from germline; a read error may be responsible. The rearrangement links TRBV24-1 to TRBJ2-1; 7 bases agree with TRBD2. In germline, CDR1 is KGHDR, CDR2 SFDVKD. The length of the CDR3 is 16 residues. CDR3: CATSGLRESSYNEQFF. The CDR3 nucleotides read TGTGCCACCAGTGGTTTGCGGGAGTCGTCTTACAATGAGCAGTTCTTC.

This clonotype turned up a few times. The rearrangement links TRBV28 to TRBJ1-6, with 8 bases lining up with TRBD1. V was pared by 3 bases and J by 9 bases, with 4 bases of the junction left unmatched. The CDR3 consists of 14 residues. CDR1 is MDHEN, CDR2 SYDVKM, per germline. The CDR3 here is CASSFETGVSPLHF. The CDR3 bases are TGTGCCAGCAGTTTTGAGACAGGGGTTTCACCCCTCCACTTT. Based on the CDR3 plus reference TRBV28 and TRBJ1-6, the full variable domain is DVKVTQSSRYLVKRTGEKVFLECVQDMDHENMFWYRQDPGLGLRLIYFSYDVKMKEKGDIPEGYSVSREKKERFSLILESASTNQTSMYLCASSFETGVSPLHFGNGTRLTVT.

This chain connects TRBV27 to TRBJ2-3; 10 positions match TRBD2. Germline CDR1 MNHEY, CDR2 SMNVEV (reference sequence). The ends lost 4 bases at V and 0 bases at J; junction bases unmatched: 1. This CDR3 is built from 15 residues. For the CDR3, the DNA is TGTGCCAGCAGTTATAGCGGGAGGAGCACAGATACGCAGTATTTT. Protein product: CASSYSGRSTDTQYF.

This sequence joins TRBV5-1 and TRBJ2-6, with D possibly matching TRBD2 (5 bases). V lost 0 bases to trimming and J lost 3 bases, with 7 bases between them. Germline V gene lookup returns CDR1 SGHRS and CDR2 YFSETQ. CDR3 size: 15 residues. As DNA, the CDR3 is TGCGCCAGCAGCTTGGACGGGGATGGGGCCAACGTCCTGACTTTC. It codes for CASSLDGDGANVLTF.